This T cell receptor beta chain comes out of a study of response to subunit inactivated influenza vaccine. Regarding the study as a whole: Authors suggested seasonal influenza vaccinations each recruit few new T cells.

In its sample, this clonotype was seen a few times. Its antigen is undetermined. There are 16 residues in the CDR3. The ends lost 6 bases at V and 8 bases at J; junction bases unmatched: 10. Germline-derived CDR1 and CDR2 are SNHLY and FYNNEI. TCRdb reanalysed the RT-PCR reads using MiXCR and keeps one entry per CDR3 protein. The data show 600,000 to 850,000 distinct CDR3 sequences, 13% to 15% seen once. This TCR came from a man aged 50-59 years who received an inactivated influenza vaccine. The chain links TRBV2 to TRBJ2-1; 13 nucleotides align to TRBD2. Sequencing was performed on PBMCs from blood, taken 14 days before vaccination. This CDR3 reads CASSLYGLAGEDEQFF. The CDR3 nucleotides are TGTGCCAGCAGCTTATACGGACTAGCGGGAGAGGATGAGCAGTTCTTC.